Below, 15 T cell receptor beta chains from the same sample are listed, as sequenced in a study of cytomegalovirus exposure and HLA in healthy donors. The PCR ran on 60 Vbeta and 13 Jbeta primers. TCRdb's copy holds only in-frame clones and misses some; the assay was immunoSEQ multiplex PCR. The sample has tens of thousands of clones, approximately 82% seen once. Material for sequencing was PBMCs. All receptors come from a middle-aged man in good health and CMV-seronegative.

This chain joins TRBV11-3 and TRBJ2-2; no clear D gene. This CDR3 has 14 residues. V was shortened by 5 bases and J by 4 bases, with 11 bases between the two germline ends. The V gene's germline CDR1 is SGHNT and CDR2 YENEEA. The CDR3 is CASSTTRRTGELFF. CDR3 nucleotide sequence: TGTGCCAGCAGCACCACGCGGCGCACCGGGGAGCTGTTTTTT. The complete variable domain, with remaining parts taken from reference TRBV11-3 and TRBJ2-2, reads EAGVVQSPRYKIIEKKQPVAFWCNPISGHNTLYWYLQNLGQGPELLIRYENEEAVDDSQLPKDRFSAERLKGVDSTLKIQPAELGDSAVYLCASSTTRRTGELFFGEGSRLTVL.

V and J are TRBV9 and TRBJ2-5; no clear D. From germline, CDR1 is SGDLS and CDR2 YYNGEE. This CDR3 comprises 13 residues. Trimming removed 4 bases at V and 4 bases at J, with 11 bases between. The CDR3 DNA is TGTGCCAGCAGCCCAAACCCAGTAGAGACCCAGTACTTC. Translation gives CASSPNPVETQYF.

In its sample, this clone was seen a few times. Sequence at one end of the junction differs from germline and may be a read error. The chain combines TRBV6-5 with TRBJ1-1; D is possibly TRBD1 (6 bases). Germline V gene sequence: CDR1 MNHEY, CDR2 SVGAGI. CDR3 length: 12 amino acids. The CDR3 DNA reads TGTGCCAGCAGTCGCCGGGACACGGAAGCTTTCTTT. This codes for CASSRRDTEAFF.

V is TRBV10-3 and J is TRBJ2-7; D is unclear. Deletions cut 7 bases from V and 4 bases from J, with 20 bases between. CDR1 and CDR2 from the germline V gene are ENHRY and SYGVKD. CDR3 length: 15 amino acids. The CDR3 spells CAITKVVPGPYEQYF. CDR3 nucleotides: TGTGCCATCACCAAAGTGGTCCCGGGTCCTTACGAGCAGTACTTC.

The chain joins TRBV5-1 to TRBJ2-3, with D possibly matching TRBD1 (6 bases). The CDR3 runs 17 residues. In germline, CDR1 is SGHRS, CDR2 YFSETQ. Trimming pared 3 bases from V and 4 bases from J, leaving 21 bases between. The CDR3 bases are TGCGCCAGCAGCTCCACAGGGTTAGGTCACACGGCAGATACGCAGTATTTT. Encoded protein: CASSSTGLGHTADTQYF.

CDR3 in amino acids: CASSPGQVPYEQYF. CDR3 in DNA: TGTGCCAGCAGCCCGGGACAGGTTCCATACGAGCAGTACTTC. The chain uses TRBV7-3 and TRBJ2-7; 8 bases align to TRBD1. CDR1 SGHTA and CDR2 FQGTGA come from the germline V gene. The length of the CDR3 is 14 residues. J lost 4 bases, V lost 5 bases, and 7 bases had no gene match.

The CDR3 region has the DNA TGTGCCTGGAGTGTTTCGCGGTCCGGGGAGCTGTTTTTT. It is translated as CAWSVSRSGELFF. The chain joins TRBV30 to TRBJ2-2; D unclear. The CDR3 is made up of 13 amino acids. Trimming pared 0 bases from V and 6 bases from J, leaving 8 bases between. Per germline, CDR1 GTSNPN and CDR2 SVGIG (reference sequence).

This chain links TRBV28 with TRBJ2-2; 8 bases fit TRBD1. Germline V gene sequence: CDR1 MDHEN, CDR2 SYDVKM. V lost 6 bases, J lost 4 bases, and 4 bases stayed unmatched. There are 14 residues in the CDR3. The CDR3 DNA sequence: TGTGCCAGCAGCAACAGGGGGTCCACCGGGGAGCTGTTTTTT. Amino acid sequence: CASSNRGSTGELFF. Filled out from reference TRBV28 and TRBJ2-2, the complete variable domain reads DVKVTQSSRYLVKRTGEKVFLECVQDMDHENMFWYRQDPGLGLRLIYFSYDVKMKEKGDIPEGYSVSREKKERFSLILESASTNQTSMYLCASSNRGSTGELFFGEGSRLTVL.

J is TRBJ2-5 and V is TRBV7-9; no firm D call. V lost 1 base and J lost 4, with 13 bases in between. CDR3 size: 15 residues. Germline CDR1 and CDR2: SEHNR and FQNEAQ (reference sequence). The CDR3: CASSLGIPGGETQYF. CDR3 coding DNA: TGTGCCAGCAGCTTAGGGATTCCGGGTGGAGAGACCCAGTACTTC. The complete variable domain, with remaining parts taken from reference TRBV7-9 and TRBJ2-5, reads DTGVSQNPRHKITKRGQNVTFRCDPISEHNRLYWYRQTLGQGPEFLTYFQNEAQLEKSRLLSDRFSAERPKGSFSTLEIQRTEQGDSAMYLCASSLGIPGGETQYFGPGTRLLVL.

This clone was seen a handful of times. This rearrangement joins TRBV7-6 to TRBJ2-6; D remains unclear. CDR1 SGHVS and CDR2 FNYEAQ come from the germline V gene. V gave up 3 bases and J gave up 0 bases, with 12 bases separating them. The length of the CDR3 is 17 residues. The CDR3 loop is CASSLRSGSSGANVLTF. DNA of the CDR3: TGTGCCAGCAGCTTGAGGTCTGGAAGCTCTGGGGCCAACGTCCTGACTTTC.

The V call is TRBV7-8, the J call TRBJ1-4; D perhaps matches TRBD1 (5 bases). Trimming removed 0 bases at V and 2 bases at J, with 16 bases between. This CDR3 has 18 residues. CDR1 is SGHVS and CDR2 is FQNEAQ in the germline V gene. Written as DNA, the CDR3 is TGTGCCAGCAGCTTAGCGCAAAACAGGCTGGCCACTAATGAAAAACTGTTTTTT. The encoded protein is CASSLAQNRLATNEKLFF.

In regard to this clone: Other nucleotide sequences from this sample produce the same CDR3. The rearrangement links TRBV5-1 to TRBJ2-3; tentatively, D is TRBD2 (5 bases). This CDR3 is 15 amino acids long. Germline CDR1 SGHRS, CDR2 YFSETQ. Trimming left V 1 base short and J 1 base short, with 10 bases between. For the CDR3, the DNA is TGCGCCAGCAGCTTGCGGGGTCTTGGCACAGATACGCAGTATTTT. Protein: CASSLRGLGTDTQYF.

This chain uses TRBV28 with TRBJ2-7; 10 positions match TRBD2. CDR3 size: 13 residues. V dropped 7 bases and J dropped 2; count of bases not matched to a gene: 2. Germline values: CDR1 MDHEN, CDR2 SYDVKM. As DNA, the CDR3 is TGTGCCAGCAAAGCGGGGGGGCCCTACGAGCAGTACTTC. This codes for CASKAGGPYEQYF.

This chain links TRBV15 with TRBJ1-1; tentative D call: TRBD1 (6 bases). Germline CDR1 is LNHNV and CDR2 is YYDKDF (reference sequence). Trimming pared 1 base from V and 5 bases from J, leaving 11 bases between. The CDR3 is 14 residues long. The CDR3 sequence is CATSRVRGQTEAFF. CDR3 nucleotides: TGTGCCACCAGCAGAGTCAGGGGCCAAACTGAAGCTTTCTTT.

This clone was counted only a few times. The V gene is TRBV4-1, the J gene TRBJ1-1; a weak D match, TRBD1 (5 bases). Trimming stripped 2 bases from V and 1 base from J, with 14 bases between. This CDR3 region has 16 residues. Germline-derived CDR1 and CDR2 are MGHRA and YSYEKL. CDR3: CASSQQRGDWNTEAFF. The CDR3 DNA sequence: TGCGCCAGCAGCCAACAACGGGGGGATTGGAACACTGAAGCTTTCTTT.